One T cell receptor beta chain is described in this entry. Its antigen is not known. This sample was taken from a study of blood T cells in healthy people across ages. Points from the study as a whole: Lack of knowledge of donor CMV status possibly confounded expanded clonotype changes.

There are 13 residues in the CDR3. Deletions cut 1 base from V and 6 bases from J, with 9 bases between. Germline V lookup: CDR1 SEHNR, CDR2 FQNEAQ (reference sequence). Next came a second PCR, run for 7 to 11 cycles, which used a sample-barcoded 5' primer along with a J-beta primer mix. Each CDR3 protein is one row after TCRdb ran MiXCR on the 5' RACE reads. This sample has more than 900,000 distinct CDR3 sequences; around 29% occur once, and the top ten carry around 9.6%. Separately, the same data were catalogued under a study of T cells of mothers and their children. That source adds: Related and unrelated pairs show TCR recombination output that thymic selection shapes similarly. The study found slightly higher but non-significant overlap in related versus unrelated mother-child pairs.

The receptor was isolated from a woman aged 40 to 50 in good health. The chain combines TRBV7-9 with TRBJ1-2; D not certain. The specimen sequenced was blood. Here the CDR3 reads CASSLGGNNGYTF. The CDR3 coding sequence is TGTGCCAGCAGCTTAGGGGGAAATAATGGCTACACCTTC.